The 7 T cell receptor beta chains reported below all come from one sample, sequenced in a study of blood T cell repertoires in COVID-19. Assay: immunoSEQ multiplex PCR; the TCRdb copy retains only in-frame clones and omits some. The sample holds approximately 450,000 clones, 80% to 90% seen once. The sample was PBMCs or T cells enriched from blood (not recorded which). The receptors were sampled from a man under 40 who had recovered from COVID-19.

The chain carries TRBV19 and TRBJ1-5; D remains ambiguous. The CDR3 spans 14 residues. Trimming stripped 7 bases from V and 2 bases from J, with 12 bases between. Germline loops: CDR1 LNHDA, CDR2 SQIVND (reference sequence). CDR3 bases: TGTGCCAGTAATAACCCCCGGGGCAATCAGCCCCAGCATTTT. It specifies CASNNPRGNQPQHF.

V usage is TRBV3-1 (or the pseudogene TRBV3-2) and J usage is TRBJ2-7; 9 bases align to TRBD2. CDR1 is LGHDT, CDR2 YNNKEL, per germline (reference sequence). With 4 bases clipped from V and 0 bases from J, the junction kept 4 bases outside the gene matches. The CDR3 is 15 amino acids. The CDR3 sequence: CASSRSGRNSYEQYF. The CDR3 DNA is TGTGCCAGCAGCCGCAGCGGGAGGAACTCCTACGAGCAGTACTTC.

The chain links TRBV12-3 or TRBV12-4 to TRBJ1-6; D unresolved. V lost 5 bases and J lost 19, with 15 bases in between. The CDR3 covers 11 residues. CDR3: CASSDLWSVHF. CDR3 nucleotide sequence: TGTGCCAGCAGTGATTTGTGGTCAGTTCACTTT.

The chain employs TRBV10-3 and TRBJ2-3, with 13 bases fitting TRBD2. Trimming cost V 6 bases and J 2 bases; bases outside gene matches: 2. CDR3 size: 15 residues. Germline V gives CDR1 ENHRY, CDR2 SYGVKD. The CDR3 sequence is CAIRGTSGVTDTQYF. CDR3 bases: TGTGCCATCAGGGGGACTAGCGGGGTCACAGATACGCAGTATTTT.

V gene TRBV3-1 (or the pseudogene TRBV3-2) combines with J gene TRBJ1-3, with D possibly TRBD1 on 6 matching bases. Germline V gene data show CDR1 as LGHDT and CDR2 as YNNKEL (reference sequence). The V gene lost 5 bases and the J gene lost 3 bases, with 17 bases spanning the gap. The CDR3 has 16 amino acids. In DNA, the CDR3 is TGTGCCAGCAGCTCTCCGGGCGGGGGCCGTGGAAACACCATATATTTT. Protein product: CASSSPGGGRGNTIYF.

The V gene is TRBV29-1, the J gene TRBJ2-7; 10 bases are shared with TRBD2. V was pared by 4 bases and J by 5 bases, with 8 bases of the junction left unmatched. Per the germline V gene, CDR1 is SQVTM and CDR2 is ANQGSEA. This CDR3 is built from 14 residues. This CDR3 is CSVAGLAGDHEQYF. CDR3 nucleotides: TGCAGCGTTGCTGGTCTAGCGGGAGATCACGAGCAGTACTTC.

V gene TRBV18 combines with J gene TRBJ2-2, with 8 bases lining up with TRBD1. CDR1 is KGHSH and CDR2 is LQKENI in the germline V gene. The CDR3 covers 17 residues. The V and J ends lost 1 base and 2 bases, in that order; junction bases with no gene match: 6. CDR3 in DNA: TGTGCCAGCTCACCACGGATGGGACAGGCCAACACCGGGGAGCTGTTTTTT. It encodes CASSPRMGQANTGELFF.